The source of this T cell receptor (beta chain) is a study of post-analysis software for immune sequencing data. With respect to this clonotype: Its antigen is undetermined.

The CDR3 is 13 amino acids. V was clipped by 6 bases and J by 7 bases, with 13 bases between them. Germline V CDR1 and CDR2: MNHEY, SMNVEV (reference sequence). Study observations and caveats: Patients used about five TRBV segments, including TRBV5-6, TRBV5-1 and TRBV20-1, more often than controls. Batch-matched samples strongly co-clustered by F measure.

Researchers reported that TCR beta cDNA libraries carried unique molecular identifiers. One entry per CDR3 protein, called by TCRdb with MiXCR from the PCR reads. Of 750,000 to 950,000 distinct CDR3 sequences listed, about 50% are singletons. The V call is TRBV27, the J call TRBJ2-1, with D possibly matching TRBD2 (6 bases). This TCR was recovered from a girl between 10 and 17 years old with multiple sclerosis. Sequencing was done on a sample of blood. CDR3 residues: CASSRRGWNEQFF. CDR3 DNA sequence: TGTGCCAGCAGCCGCCGGGGGTGGAATGAGCAGTTCTTC.